The text below deals with one T cell receptor (beta chain). These data come from a study of blood T cell repertoires in COVID-19. Looking at the study overall: From the United States, Italy and Spain came samples of acute and convalescent COVID-19.

Per the original methods: Using reference gene primer amplification, nucleated cell counts were estimated. Some clones are missing from TCRdb's copy, which holds only in-frame ones; the method was immunoSEQ multiplex PCR. Clone size and V and J calls were adopted from that table, with D and trimming inferred from the DNA. The table lists fewer than 250,000 clones, about nine tenths of them singletons. CDR1 and CDR2 from the germline V gene are MNHEY and SVGAGI. V was pared by 7 bases and J by 0 bases, with 15 bases between. This CDR3 spans 15 amino acids. Sequenced: peripheral blood. The clonotype comes from a man under 40 with COVID-19, enrolled during active disease. This chain uses TRBV6-5 with TRBJ1-2; tentative D call: TRBD1 (6 bases). CDR3 bases: TGTGCCAGCAAACAAGACAGGCTAGCTAACTATGGCTACACCTTC. Protein sequence: CASKQDRLANYGYTF.